The rows below give T cell receptor beta chains drawn from one sample of a study of OX40 agonist ivuxolimab in advanced cancers. This table comes from immunoSEQ multiplex PCR, and its TCRdb copy is limited to in-frame clones, with some not included. Of about 120,000 clones in the sample, roughly nine tenths were seen once. This specimen consisted of CD4+ or CD8+ T cells sorted from blood, obtained in a trial of the OX40 agonist ivuxolimab. The receptors originated from an adult with an advanced solid tumor such as melanoma, head and neck, liver or kidney cancer. Both conserved end residues are part of each CDR3. A D gene is named only where the DNA matches it firmly. Some rows mark clone size as missing; the rest say once, few, many or name a class of expanded clone.

D gene	J gene	V gene	clone size	CDR3 protein	CDR3 DNA
NA	TRBJ2-7	TRBV29-1	NA	CSVLESSYEQYF	TGCAGCGTCCTCGAGAGCTCCTACGAGCAGTACTTC
NA	TRBJ2-3	TRBV11-1	NA	CASSSPVLTSTDTQYF	TGTGCCAGCAGCTCACCGGTCCTCACTAGCACAGATACGCAGTATTTT
TRBD2	TRBJ2-5	TRBV5-4	NA	CASSLAEASGRAGETQYF	TGTGCCAGCAGCTTGGCTGAAGCTAGCGGGAGGGCCGGAGAGACCCAGTACTTC
NA	TRBJ2-7	TRBV27	NA	CASSPPVGDFSYEQYF	TGTGCCAGCAGTCCTCCCGTGGGAGACTTCTCCTACGAGCAGTACTTC
NA	TRBJ2-7	TRBV7-5	NA	CASSAPPGQQYF	TGTGCCAGCAGCGCTCCCCCTGGTCAGCAGTACTTC
NA	TRBJ1-5	TRBV10-3	few	CAISESGQNNQPQHF	TGTGCCATCAGTGAGTCGGGCCAGAACAATCAGCCCCAGCATTTT
TRBD1	TRBJ2-7	TRBV28	NA	CASSLAGGGEQYF	TGTGCCAGCAGTTTAGCAGGGGGCGGCGAGCAGTACTTC
NA	TRBJ2-7	TRBV23-1	NA	CASSQGTPYEQYF	TGCGCCAGCAGTCAAGGGACACCCTACGAGCAGTACTTC
NA	TRBJ2-1	TRBV4-1	NA	CASSPSPQGGEQFF	TGCGCCAGCAGCCCAAGTCCCCAGGGAGGAGAGCAGTTCTTC
TRBD2	TRBJ2-3	TRBV7-2	NA	CASSRGRVDTQYF	TGTGCCAGCAGCCGCGGGAGGGTGGATACGCAGTATTTT
TRBD1	TRBJ1-1	TRBV11-1	once	CASSSGTGQKFTEAFF	TGTGCCAGCAGCTCCGGGACAGGGCAAAAGTTCACTGAAGCTTTCTTT
NA	TRBJ1-5	TRBV6-1	NA	CASSMNSNQPQHF	TGTGCCAGCAGTATGAATAGCAATCAGCCCCAGCATTTT
NA	TRBJ1-1	TRBV4-2	once	CASSQEFRGIRNTEAFF	TGTGCCAGCAGCCAAGAGTTTAGGGGGATCCGGAACACTGAAGCTTTCTTT
NA	TRBJ1-5	TRBV11-2	once	CASSSGPSEGEPQHF	TGTGCCAGCAGCTCCGGACCGAGCGAAGGGGAACCCCAGCATTTT
NA	TRBJ2-5	TRBV11-1	NA	CASSFGAEETQYF	TGTGCCAGCAGCTTTGGGGCGGAAGAGACCCAGTACTTC
NA	TRBJ2-2	TRBV28	NA	CASSFAAGANTGELFF	TGTGCCAGCAGTTTTGCGGCAGGGGCGAACACCGGGGAGCTGTTTTTT
NA	TRBJ2-5	TRBV9	NA	CASARAGAQQETQYF	TGTGCCAGCGCCCGCGCGGGGGCTCAACAAGAGACCCAGTACTTC
TRBD1	TRBJ1-5	TRBV7-3	NA	CASSTTGTGPNQPQHF	TGTGCCAGCAGCACAACCGGGACAGGGCCTAATCAGCCCCAGCATTTT
TRBD1	TRBJ2-2	TRBV18	NA	CASSGDRADGELFF	TGTGCCAGCTCTGGGGACAGGGCCGACGGGGAGCTGTTTTTT
TRBD1	TRBJ2-7	TRBV14	NA	CASSPDRPPYEQYF	TGTGCCAGCAGCCCGGACAGGCCTCCCTACGAGCAGTACTTC
TRBD2	TRBJ2-2	TRBV9	NA	CASSATSGRFTGELFF	TGTGCCAGCAGTGCTACTAGCGGGAGGTTTACCGGGGAGCTGTTTTTT
NA	TRBJ1-3	TRBV28	NA	CASSAPDSYSGNTIYF	TGTGCCAGCAGTGCCCCGGACAGCTACTCTGGAAACACCATATATTTT
NA	TRBJ1-5	TRBV11-2	NA	CASSLGQINQPQHF	TGTGCCAGCAGCCTAGGACAGATCAATCAGCCCCAGCATTTT
NA	TRBJ2-2	TRBV9	NA	CASSVSGAPVNTGELFF	TGTGCCAGCAGCGTGTCGGGGGCTCCCGTTAACACCGGGGAGCTGTTTTTT
NA	TRBJ1-4	TRBV19	NA	CASSPRQDGGEKLFF	TGTGCCAGTAGTCCCCGACAGGACGGAGGTGAAAAACTGTTTTTT
NA	TRBJ1-1	TRBV7-8	few	CASSLRAFGHEAFF	TGTGCCAGCAGCTTAAGGGCGTTCGGGCATGAAGCTTTCTTT
TRBD1	TRBJ1-2	TRBV28	NA	CASSRDRAYGYTF	TGTGCCAGCAGCCGGGACAGGGCCTATGGCTACACCTTC
TRBD2	TRBJ2-7	TRBV30	NA	CAWSAGGGSYEQYF	TGTGCCTGGAGTGCCGGGGGAGGGTCCTACGAGCAGTACTTC
NA	TRBJ1-2	TRBV5-6	NA	CASSRDGGGYTF	TGTGCCAGCAGCCGTGATGGGGGTGGCTACACCTTC
TRBD2	TRBJ2-5	TRBV7-2	NA	CASSPQAGEETQYF	TGTGCCAGCAGCCCGCAAGCGGGGGAAGAGACCCAGTACTTC
NA	TRBJ1-3	TRBV6-6	NA	CASSVRGSSGNTIYF	TGTGCCAGCAGCGTCAGGGGTTCTTCGGGAAACACCATATATTTT
TRBD1	TRBJ2-5	TRBV7-7	NA	CASSQDRGRETQYF	TGTGCTAGCAGCCAGGACAGGGGACGGGAGACCCAGTACTTC
NA	TRBJ2-7	TRBV30	NA	CAWNQGSSYEQYF	TGTGCCTGGAATCAGGGGAGCTCCTACGAGCAGTACTTC
TRBD2	TRBJ2-2	TRBV18	NA	CASSPTSGRNTGELFF	TGTGCCAGCTCACCAACTAGCGGGAGAAACACCGGGGAGCTGTTTTTT
TRBD2	TRBJ2-3	TRBV7-2	NA	CASSPMSGGTDTQYF	TGTGCCAGCAGCCCAATGAGCGGGGGCACAGATACGCAGTATTTT
NA	TRBJ2-1	TRBV5-1	NA	CASSLSGHYNEQFF	TGCGCCAGCAGCCTATCCGGACATTACAATGAGCAGTTCTTC
NA	TRBJ2-2	TRBV7-9	NA	CASSEQGRTGELFF	TGTGCCAGCAGCGAGCAGGGAAGAACCGGGGAGCTGTTTTTT
TRBD1	TRBJ1-6	TRBV6-5	NA	CASSDRAHNSPLHF	TGTGCCAGCAGCGACAGGGCCCATAATTCACCCCTCCACTTT
TRBD2	TRBJ2-7	TRBV9	NA	CASTPGGWGEEQYF	TGTGCCAGCACTCCCGGGGGGTGGGGTGAGGAGCAGTACTTC